The 6 T cell receptor beta chains given below trace back to one sample, sequenced in a study of blood T cell repertoires in COVID-19. The table came from immunoSEQ multiplex PCR; TCRdb's copy has only in-frame clones and leaves some out. The data show a few hundred thousand clones, approximately 88% seen once. The material sequenced was peripheral blood. All receptors derive from a woman in her twenties or thirties with acute or convalescent COVID-19.

The chain is built from TRBV6-5 and TRBJ1-5, with a tentative D call TRBD1 (5 bases). The V gene's germline CDR1 is MNHEY and CDR2 SVGAGI. The CDR3 contains 15 residues. Trimming pared 6 bases from V and 0 bases from J, leaving 12 bases between. CDR3 coding DNA: TGTGCCAGCAGCGACGGACACCTTAGCAATCAGCCCCAGCATTTT. Protein product: CASSDGHLSNQPQHF.

This clone was seen a single time. CDR3 amino acids: CASSFQGQQPQHF. In DNA, the CDR3 is TGTGCCAGCAGTTTCCAGGGCCAGCAGCCCCAGCATTTT. This sequence joins TRBV12-3 or TRBV12-4 and TRBJ1-5; D is possibly TRBD1 (5 bases). V was shortened by 3 bases and J by 7 bases, with 10 bases between the two germline ends. The CDR3 extends over 13 amino acids.

This chain uses TRBV5-1 with TRBJ1-1; D is unresolved. With 2 bases removed from V and 2 bases from J, the gap between germline ends came to 7 bases. CDR1 and CDR2 (germline): SGHRS, YFSETQ. The CDR3 is made up of 13 amino acids. CDR3 bases: TGCGCCAGCAGCTTTCGGTTAAACACTGAAGCTTTCTTT. It specifies CASSFRLNTEAFF.

V gene TRBV25-1 combines with J gene TRBJ1-4, with 9 bases that match TRBD1. V was clipped by 3 bases and J by 6 bases; unmatched bases: 2. The CDR3 covers 14 residues. Germline lookup yields CDR1 MGHDK and CDR2 SYGVNS. The chain's CDR3 is CASSDTGGYEKLFF. CDR3 sequence (DNA): TGTGCCAGCAGTGACACAGGGGGCTATGAAAAACTGTTTTTT.

The chain combines TRBV19 with TRBJ2-5, with TRBD1 matching 10 bases. The CDR3 covers 16 residues. V was pared by 2 bases and J by 5 bases, with 8 bases of the junction left unmatched. Germline CDR1 and CDR2: LNHDA and SQIVND (reference sequence). CDR3 sequence (DNA): TGTGCCAGTAGTATAAGACAGGGGGCGTTTTTTGAGACCCAGTACTTC. Protein sequence: CASSIRQGAFFETQYF.

This rearrangement joins TRBV6-2 or TRBV6-3 to TRBJ2-3, with 8 bases lining up with TRBD2. The CDR3 length is 17 residues. The V gene end was trimmed by 6 bases and the J gene end by 0 bases; junction bases not matched to a gene: 11. Germline V lookup: CDR1 MNHEY, CDR2 SVGEGT. The CDR3 loop reads CASSRRTSGTSTDTQYF. The CDR3 DNA reads TGTGCCAGCAGCCGACGAACTAGCGGTACTAGCACAGATACGCAGTATTTT.